These 21 T cell receptor beta chains share one sample of origin, sequenced in a study of neurological immune-mediated disorders. TCRdb ran MiXCR on the 5' RACE reads and lists one entry per CDR3 protein. The sample has more than 35,000 distinct CDR3 sequences; about 9.4% are singletons. Material for sequencing was PBMCs. The receptors were gathered from a woman in her 30s with HTLV-1-associated myelopathy (HAM/TSP).

The chain carries TRBV12-3 or TRBV12-4 and TRBJ2-1; D may be TRBD2 (6 bases). This CDR3 is 13 amino acids long. Trimming took 7 bases from V and 2 from J, leaving 9 bases between them. In DNA, the CDR3 is TGTGCCAGCACGAGGGAGGCCTACAATGAGCAGTTCTTC. Translation: CASTREAYNEQFF.

This clonotype was found many times. CDR3 sequence: CASSQQGTGNQPQHF. The DNA for the CDR3 is TGTGCCAGCAGCCAGCAAGGGACAGGCAATCAGCCCCAGCATTTT. The V and J genes are TRBV7-8 and TRBJ1-5; 7 positions match TRBD1. Germline values: CDR1 SGHVS, CDR2 FQNEAQ. Losses at the gene ends were 5 bases for V and 2 bases for J; bases not matched to a gene: 6. CDR3 length: 15 residues.

This clonotype was counted between two and nine times. Lacking the conserved final phenylalanine or tryptophan, this CDR3 likely reflects a read error. The DNA is left out, because the CDR3 cannot be placed on it with certainty; the CDR3 is given as TCRdb lists it. The chain uses TRBV28 and TRBJ2-7. Germline V gene lookup returns CDR1 MDHEN and CDR2 SYDVKM. Both ends counted, the CDR3 spans 13 residues. The CDR3 spells CASSLQGRDEQYL.

This clonotype was seen ten or more times. The chain uses TRBV27 and TRBJ2-3, with D perhaps TRBD1 (6 bases). Trimming left V 6 bases short and J 3 bases short, with 13 bases between. The CDR3 is 14 residues long. CDR1 MNHEY and CDR2 SMNVEV come from the germline V gene (reference sequence). CDR3 sequence (DNA): TGTGCCAGCAGCATACAGGGACGTACAGATACGCAGTATTTT. It encodes CASSIQGRTDTQYF.

The table lists this clonotype with many counts. The gene calls are TRBV11-2 and TRBJ2-1; 9 bases match TRBD2. From germline, CDR1 is SGHAT and CDR2 FQNNGV. This CDR3 is built from 16 residues. With V trimmed by 0 bases and J by 1 base, 1 base remained unmatched. The CDR3 is CASSLELAGSYNEQFF. DNA for the CDR3: TGTGCCAGCAGCTTAGAGCTAGCGGGGTCCTACAATGAGCAGTTCTTC.

At least ten counts were recorded for this clonotype. This chain joins TRBV5-1 and TRBJ2-3; 8 nucleotides match TRBD2. V was clipped by 0 bases and J by 6 bases; unmatched bases: 3. Germline-derived CDR1 and CDR2 are SGHRS and YFSETQ. The CDR3 has 14 residues. The CDR3 sequence is CASSLDSGADTQYF. The DNA for the CDR3 is TGCGCCAGCAGCTTGGATAGCGGGGCTGATACGCAGTATTTT.

This clonotype was seen at least ten times. The genes are TRBV10-3 and TRBJ1-4; D unresolved. Per germline, CDR1 ENHRY and CDR2 SYGVKD. V was pared by 4 bases and J by 0 bases, with 9 bases between. This CDR3 comprises 15 residues. DNA of the CDR3: TGTGCCATCAGTGGGACGGGCGCAACTAATGAAAAACTGTTTTTT. Translated, it gives CAISGTGATNEKLFF.

Ten or more counts support this clonotype. The chain is built from TRBV7-2 and TRBJ2-1; 10 bases are a match to TRBD2. The CDR3 is 15 amino acids. Germline lookup yields CDR1 SGHTA and CDR2 FQGNSA. V shed 2 bases and J 8 bases; nucleotides not matched to a gene: 6. CDR3 bases: TGTGCCAGCAGCTTACCACGGACTAGCGGTCATGAGCAGTTCTTC. It codes for CASSLPRTSGHEQFF.

The chain's CDR3 is CSAITSSGGQDTQYF. In nucleotides, the CDR3 is TGCAGTGCCATTACCTCTAGCGGGGGTCAAGATACGCAGTATTTT. This chain joins TRBV20-1 and TRBJ2-3, with 10 bases that match TRBD2. The CDR3 is 15 residues long. Trimming at V came to 6 bases and at J to 5 bases, leaving 11 bases not matched to a gene. The germline V gene has CDR1 DFQATT and CDR2 SNEGSKA (reference sequence).

This chain joins TRBV7-2 and TRBJ2-3, with D tentatively TRBD1 (5 bases). The ends were cut back, 3 bases at V and 2 bases at J, with 12 bases in the middle. Germline assignment: CDR1 SGHTA and CDR2 FQGNSA. CDR3 length: 15 residues. The CDR3 loop reads CASSFIGVATDTQYF. CDR3 bases: TGTGCCAGCAGCTTCATAGGGGTCGCCACAGATACGCAGTATTTT.

The sample holds many counts of this clonotype. This chain uses TRBV27 with TRBJ2-3; no firm D call. The germline V gene encodes CDR1 MNHEY and CDR2 SMNVEV (reference sequence). The germline V and J ends were trimmed by 0 bases and 3 bases, with 10 bases remaining between them. The CDR3 covers 15 residues. Written as DNA, the CDR3 is TGTGCCAGCAGTTTATCAGGATCTTGGACAGATACGCAGTATTTT. Translated, it gives CASSLSGSWTDTQYF.

This clonotype was seen repeatedly, ten times or more. The rearrangement uses TRBV5-5 and TRBJ2-6; weak D call: TRBD2 (5 bases). Germline V gene lookup returns CDR1 SGHKS and CDR2 YYEKEE (reference sequence). Trimming took off 6 bases at V and 5 bases at J, with 18 bases between the two ends. The CDR3 runs to 16 residues. Written as DNA, the CDR3 is TGTGCCAGCACTCCTGGGAACGGGGTTAGGGCCAACGTCCTGACTTTC. Translation gives CASTPGNGVRANVLTF.

The chain recombines TRBV12-3 or TRBV12-4 with TRBJ2-1; the D gene could be TRBD1 or TRBD2 (6 bases each). Trimming stripped 5 bases from V and 7 bases from J, with 24 bases between. This CDR3 spans 17 amino acids. The CDR3 region is CASSLNIRDMGGNEQFF. DNA of the CDR3: TGTGCCAGCAGTCTAAACATTCGGGACATGGGAGGAAATGAGCAGTTCTTC.

In its sample, this clonotype was seen many times. The chain couples TRBV5-1 to TRBJ2-3; D may be TRBD2 (5 bases). The CDR3 has 14 amino acids. Trimming left V 2 bases short and J 0 bases short, with 7 bases between. Germline-derived CDR1 and CDR2 are SGHRS and YFSETQ. CDR3 sequence reads: CASSFTRSTDTQYF. The CDR3 DNA sequence: TGCGCCAGCAGCTTTACTAGAAGCACAGATACGCAGTATTTT.

This clonotype was recorded at least ten times. The chain employs TRBV20-1 and TRBJ1-6; D remains ambiguous. The CDR3 is made up of 13 amino acids. Trimming removed 3 bases from V and 5 bases from J, with 8 bases in between. Germline V gene sequence: CDR1 DFQATT, CDR2 SNEGSKA (reference sequence). For the CDR3, the DNA is TGCAGTGCTAGCATTCAAGATAATTCACCCCTCCACTTT. Encoded protein: CSASIQDNSPLHF.

This clonotype has at least ten counts. CDR3 sequence: CASSGTSSNEQFF. The CDR3 DNA reads TGTGCCAGCAGTGGGACTAGCTCGAATGAGCAGTTCTTC. The chain uses TRBV5-6 and TRBJ2-1; 9 nucleotides match TRBD2. The CDR3 sequence is 13 residues long. The ends lost 5 bases at V and 7 bases at J; junction bases unmatched: 4. Germline assignment: CDR1 SGHDT and CDR2 YYEEEE.

This clonotype was observed at least ten times. This chain uses TRBV15 with TRBJ2-3; perhaps TRBD1 as D (6 bases). V lost 2 bases, J lost 1 base, and 13 bases lay in between. Germline CDR1 LNHNV, CDR2 YYDKDF (reference sequence). CDR3 length: 16 residues. The CDR3 loop reads CATSRSQGTGTDTQYF. For the CDR3, the DNA is TGTGCCACCAGCAGATCACAGGGAACGGGCACAGATACGCAGTATTTT.

As for this clonotype: Relative to the germline gene, one junction end is altered; a read error may explain this. The gene calls are TRBV5-6 and TRBJ1-1; no firm D call. CDR1 and CDR2 from the germline V gene are SGHDT and YYEEEE. The CDR3 sequence is 13 residues long. Written as DNA, the CDR3 is TGTGCCAGCAGCCACGTCCATAGCACTGCAGCTTTCTTT. Amino acids: CASSHVHSTAAFF.

This clonotype was recorded many times. V usage is TRBV10-3 and J usage is TRBJ2-1, with TRBD1 as a possible D gene (5 bases). CDR1 is ENHRY and CDR2 is SYGVKD in the germline V gene. The CDR3 extends over 13 amino acids. V lost 3 bases and J 6 bases, leaving 9 bases between the germline ends. This CDR3 is CAISDQGTNEQFF. In DNA, the CDR3 is TGTGCCATCAGTGACCAGGGTACCAATGAGCAGTTCTTC.

This clonotype was recorded at least ten times. This chain uses TRBV19 with TRBJ2-7; a weak D match, TRBD1 (5 bases). This CDR3 is 16 amino acids long. Germline-derived CDR1 and CDR2 are LNHDA and SQIVND (reference sequence). CDR3 sequence: CDRWGYLGQPHYEQYF. DNA of the CDR3: TGTGACAGGTGGGGTTATTTGGGGCAACCTCATTACGAGCAGTACTTC.

In its sample, this clonotype was seen many times. The rearrangement links TRBV20-1 to TRBJ1-1; 7 bases align to TRBD1. V lost 0 bases and J lost 0; bases outside the gene matches: 1. Germline-derived CDR1 and CDR2 are DFQATT and SNEGSKA (reference sequence). The CDR3 totals 14 residues. This chain's CDR3 is CSARDGTVNTEAFF. In DNA form, the CDR3 reads TGCAGTGCTAGAGATGGGACAGTGAACACTGAAGCTTTCTTT.